This T cell receptor (beta chain) is from a study of human T cells and chemical hapten exposure. Study overall: Application of 0.01% DPC to the upper back was done by patch test, with a reading at 6 days.

TCRdb used MiXCR to reprocess the RACE reads, holding one entry per CDR3 protein. The sample yields 80,000 to 95,000 distinct CDR3 sequences, around 10% seen once. This clonotype came up many times. Time point of the sample: patch test 2, 6 weeks after DPC sensitization. The sample's treatment: therapeutic diphenylcyclopropenone sensitization with weekly scalp DPC. Alopecia patients deemed DPC-suitable, aged 18 to 70, excluding pregnancy. There are 14 residues in the CDR3. CDR1 is MNHEY, CDR2 SVGAGI, per germline. V was pared by 6 bases and J by 1 base, with 3 bases of the junction left unmatched. The material was whole blood, obtained in connection with sensitization to the hapten diphenylcyclopropenone (DPC). V usage is TRBV6-5 and J usage is TRBJ2-7, with TRBD2 matching 10 bases. The sequence came from a man between 18 and 35 years old with alopecia areata. Some clones in this sample may be carry-over from other donors' samples. CDR3 sequence reads: CASSTSGTSYEQYF. CDR3 nucleotide sequence: TGTGCCAGCAGCACTAGCGGGACGTCCTACGAGCAGTACTTC.